This T cell receptor (beta chain) came from a study of blood T cells in healthy people across ages. It was approximately 9 milliliters of peripheral blood that were drawn from each donor. CDR3 length: 15 residues. Per the germline V gene, CDR1 is SNHLY and CDR2 is FYNNEI. The V gene end was trimmed by 6 bases and the J gene end by 1 base; junction bases not matched to a gene: 4. Sample-barcoded 5' priming and a J-beta primer mix drove a second PCR of 7 to 11 cycles. One entry per CDR3 protein results from TCRdb running MiXCR on the 5' RACE reads. The sample consists of 380,000 or so distinct CDR3 sequences, 45% to 65% of them appearing once.

The chain combines TRBV2 with TRBJ2-3; 10 bases are a match to TRBD2. The sequence came from a man aged 60-69 years in good health. Input material: blood. The CDR3: CASRGTSVRTDTQYF. The CDR3 coding sequence is TGTGCCAGCAGAGGGACTAGCGTACGCACAGATACGCAGTATTTT.